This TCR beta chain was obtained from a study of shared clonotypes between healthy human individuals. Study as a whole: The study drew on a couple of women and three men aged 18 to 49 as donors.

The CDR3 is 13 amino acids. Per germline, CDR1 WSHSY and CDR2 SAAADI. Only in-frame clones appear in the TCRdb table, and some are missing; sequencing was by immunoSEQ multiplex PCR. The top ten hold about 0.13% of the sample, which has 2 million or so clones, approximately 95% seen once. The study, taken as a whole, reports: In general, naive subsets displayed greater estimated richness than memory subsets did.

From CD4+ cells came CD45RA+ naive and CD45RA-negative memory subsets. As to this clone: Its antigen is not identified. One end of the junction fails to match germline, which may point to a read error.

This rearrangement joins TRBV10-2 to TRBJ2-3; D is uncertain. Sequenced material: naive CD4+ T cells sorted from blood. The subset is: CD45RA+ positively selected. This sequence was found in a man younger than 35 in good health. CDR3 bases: TGTGCCATCAGTACGCGCGGTTCAGATACGCAGTATTTT. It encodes CAISTRGSDTQYF.